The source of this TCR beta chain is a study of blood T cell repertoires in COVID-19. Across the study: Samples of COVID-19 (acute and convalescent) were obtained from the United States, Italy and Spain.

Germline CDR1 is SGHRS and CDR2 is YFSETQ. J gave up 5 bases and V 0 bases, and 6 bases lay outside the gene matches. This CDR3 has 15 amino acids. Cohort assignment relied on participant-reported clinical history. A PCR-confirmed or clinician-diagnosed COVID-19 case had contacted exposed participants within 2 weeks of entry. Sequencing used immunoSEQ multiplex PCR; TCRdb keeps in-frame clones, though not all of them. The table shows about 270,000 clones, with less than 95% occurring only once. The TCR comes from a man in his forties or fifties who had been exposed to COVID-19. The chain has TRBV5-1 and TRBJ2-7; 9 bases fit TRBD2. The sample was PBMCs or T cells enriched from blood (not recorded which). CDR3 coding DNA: TGCGCCAGCAGCTTGGCCGGCGGGAGGGCCAACGAGCAGTACTTC. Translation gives CASSLAGGRANEQYF.